This T cell receptor (beta chain) was identified during a study of human thymus T cells. Here immunoSEQ multiplex PCR was the method, and the copy in TCRdb shows in-frame clones only, minus some. Among about 78,000 clones listed, 96% were seen once. The V gene lost 2 bases and the J gene lost 2 bases, with 13 bases spanning the gap. This CDR3 is built from 15 residues. Germline V gene sequence: CDR1 SGHTA, CDR2 FQGNSA. Study results and limitations: Usage of V and J genes appeared biased in thymic and blood repertoires. As related research reported, thymic repertoires overlapped highly among unrelated individuals.

Corrective cardiac surgery supplied the resected thymus tissue. Having corrective surgery for congenital heart defects, healthy Finnish infants were the ones who donated. To note about this clone: Its antigen is currently unknown.

The rearrangement uses TRBV7-2 and TRBJ2-7; D is unclear. The sequenced sample was thymus tissue. This sequence was found in a boy in the first two years of life with a congenital heart defect but otherwise immunologically healthy. The CDR3 spells CASSLSMHSTYEQYF. The DNA of the CDR3 is TGTGCCAGCAGCTTATCCATGCACAGTACCTACGAGCAGTACTTC. Together with reference TRBV7-2 and TRBJ2-7, the CDR3 gives the full variable domain: GAGVSQSPSNKVTEKGKDVELRCDPISGHTALYWYRQSLGQGLEFLIYFQGNSAPDKSGLPSDRFSAERTGGSVSTLTIQRTQQEDSAVYLCASSLSMHSTYEQYFGPGTRLTVT.